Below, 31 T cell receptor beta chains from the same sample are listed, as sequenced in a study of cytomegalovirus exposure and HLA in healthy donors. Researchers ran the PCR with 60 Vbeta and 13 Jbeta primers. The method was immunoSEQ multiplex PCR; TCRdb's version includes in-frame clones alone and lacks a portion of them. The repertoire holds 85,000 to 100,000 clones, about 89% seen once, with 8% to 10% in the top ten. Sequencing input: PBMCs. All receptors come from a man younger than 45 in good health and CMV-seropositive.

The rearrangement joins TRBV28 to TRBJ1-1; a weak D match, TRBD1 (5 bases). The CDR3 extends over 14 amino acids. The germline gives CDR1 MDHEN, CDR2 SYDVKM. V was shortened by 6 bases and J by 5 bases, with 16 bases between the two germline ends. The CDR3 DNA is TGTGCCAGCAGCCCCCCGTGGCAGGGAACTGAAGCTTTCTTT. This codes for CASSPPWQGTEAFF.

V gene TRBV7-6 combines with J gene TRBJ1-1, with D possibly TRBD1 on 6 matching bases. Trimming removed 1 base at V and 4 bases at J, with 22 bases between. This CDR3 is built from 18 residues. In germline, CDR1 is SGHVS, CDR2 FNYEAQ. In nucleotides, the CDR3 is TGTGCCAGCAGCTTAGAGGGGGGGCATGCGTGGTTACCCACTGAAGCTTTCTTT. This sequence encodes CASSLEGGHAWLPTEAFF.

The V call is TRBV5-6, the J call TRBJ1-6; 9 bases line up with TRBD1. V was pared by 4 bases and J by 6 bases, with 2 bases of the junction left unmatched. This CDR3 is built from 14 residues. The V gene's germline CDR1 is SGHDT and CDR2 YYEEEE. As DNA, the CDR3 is TGTGCCAGCAGCCTGGGACAGGGTAATTCACCCCTCCACTTT. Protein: CASSLGQGNSPLHF.

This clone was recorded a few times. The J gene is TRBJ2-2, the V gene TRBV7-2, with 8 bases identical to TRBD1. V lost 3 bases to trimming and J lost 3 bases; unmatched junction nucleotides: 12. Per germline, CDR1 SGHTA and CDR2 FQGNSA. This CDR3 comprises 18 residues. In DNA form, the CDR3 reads TGTGCCAGCAGCTTGGGCGTTGCGGCAGGGGGCGACACCGGGGAGCTGTTTTTT. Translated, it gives CASSLGVAAGGDTGELFF.

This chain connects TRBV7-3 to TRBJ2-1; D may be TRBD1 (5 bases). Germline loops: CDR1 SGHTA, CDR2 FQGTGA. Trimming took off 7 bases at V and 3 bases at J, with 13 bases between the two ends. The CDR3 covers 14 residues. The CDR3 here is CASTNGRGYNEQFF. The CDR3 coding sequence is TGTGCCAGCACCAACGGAAGGGGCTACAATGAGCAGTTCTTC.

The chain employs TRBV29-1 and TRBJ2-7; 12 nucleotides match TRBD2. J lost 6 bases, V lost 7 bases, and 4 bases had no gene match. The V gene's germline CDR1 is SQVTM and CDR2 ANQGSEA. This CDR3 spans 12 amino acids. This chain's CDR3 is CSARTSGIEQYF. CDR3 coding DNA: TGCAGCGCTCGGACTAGCGGGATCGAGCAGTACTTC.

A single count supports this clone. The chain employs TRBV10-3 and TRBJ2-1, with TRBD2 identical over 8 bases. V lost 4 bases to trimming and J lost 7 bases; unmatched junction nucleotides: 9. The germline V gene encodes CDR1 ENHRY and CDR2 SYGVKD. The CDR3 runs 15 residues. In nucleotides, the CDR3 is TGTGCCATCAGTGTTGGGCGGGAGGCCCAAAATGAGCAGTTCTTC. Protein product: CAISVGREAQNEQFF.

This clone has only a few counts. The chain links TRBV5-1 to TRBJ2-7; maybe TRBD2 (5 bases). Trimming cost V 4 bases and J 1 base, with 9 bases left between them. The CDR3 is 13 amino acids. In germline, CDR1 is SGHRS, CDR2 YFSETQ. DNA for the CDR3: TGCGCCAGCAGCGAAGCGGATTCCTACGAGCAGTACTTC. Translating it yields CASSEADSYEQYF.

CDR3 region: CASSYRDSHYNEQFF. CDR3 coding DNA: TGTGCCAGCAGCTACCGGGACAGCCACTACAATGAGCAGTTCTTC. The V and J genes are TRBV7-2 and TRBJ2-1; 7 bases fit TRBD1. From germline, CDR1 is SGHTA and CDR2 FQGNSA. The V segment lost 4 bases and the J segment 3 bases; nucleotides outside the gene matches: 6. This CDR3 region has 15 residues. The variable domain in full, completed from reference TRBV7-2 and TRBJ2-1, reads GAGVSQSPSNKVTEKGKDVELRCDPISGHTALYWYRQSLGQGLEFLIYFQGNSAPDKSGLPSDRFSAERTGGSVSTLTIQRTQQEDSAVYLCASSYRDSHYNEQFFGPGTRLTVL.

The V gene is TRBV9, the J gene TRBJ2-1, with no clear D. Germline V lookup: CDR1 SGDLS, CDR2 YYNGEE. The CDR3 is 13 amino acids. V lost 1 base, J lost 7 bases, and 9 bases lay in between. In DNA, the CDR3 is TGTGCCAGCAGCGTAAATATACTAAATGAGCAGTTCTTC. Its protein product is CASSVNILNEQFF.

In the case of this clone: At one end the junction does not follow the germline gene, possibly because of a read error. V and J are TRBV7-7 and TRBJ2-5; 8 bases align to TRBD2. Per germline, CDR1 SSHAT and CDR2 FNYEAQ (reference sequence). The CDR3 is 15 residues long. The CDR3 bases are TGTGCTAGCAGCTTAGGGGGTCGGGGGGGAGAGACCCAGTACTTC. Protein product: CASSLGGRGGETQYF. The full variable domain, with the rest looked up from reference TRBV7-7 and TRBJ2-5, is GAGVSQSPRYKVTKRGQDVTLRCDPISSHATLYWYQQALGQGPEFLTYFNYEAQPDKSGLPSDRFSAERPEGSISTLTIQRTEQRDSAMYRCASSLGGRGGETQYFGPGTRLLVL.

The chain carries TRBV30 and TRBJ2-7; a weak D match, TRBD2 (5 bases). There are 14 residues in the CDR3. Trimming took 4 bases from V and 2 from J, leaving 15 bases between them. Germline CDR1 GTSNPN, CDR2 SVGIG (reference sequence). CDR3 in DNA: TGTGCCTGGACTAAGACGGGATCGACCTACGAGCAGTACTTC. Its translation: CAWTKTGSTYEQYF. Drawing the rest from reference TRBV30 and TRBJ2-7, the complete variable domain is SQTIHQWPATLVQPVGSPLSLECTVEGTSNPNLYWYRQAAGRGLQLLFYSVGIGQISSEVPQNLSASRPQDRQFILSSKKLLLSDSGFYLCAWTKTGSTYEQYFGPGTRLTVT.

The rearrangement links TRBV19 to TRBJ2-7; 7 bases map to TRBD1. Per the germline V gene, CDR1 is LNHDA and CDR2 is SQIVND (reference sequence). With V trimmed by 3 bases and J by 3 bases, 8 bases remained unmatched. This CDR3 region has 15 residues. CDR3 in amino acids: CASSIRDSPNYEQYF. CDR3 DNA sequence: TGTGCCAGTAGTATCCGGGACAGCCCGAACTACGAGCAGTACTTC.

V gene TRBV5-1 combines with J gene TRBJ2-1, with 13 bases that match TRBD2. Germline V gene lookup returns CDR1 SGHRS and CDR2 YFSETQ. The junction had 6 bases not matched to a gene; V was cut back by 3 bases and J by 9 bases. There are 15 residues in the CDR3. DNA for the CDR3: TGCGCCAGCAGCTGGACTAGCGGGAGAAGCGTTGAGCAGTTCTTC. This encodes CASSWTSGRSVEQFF.

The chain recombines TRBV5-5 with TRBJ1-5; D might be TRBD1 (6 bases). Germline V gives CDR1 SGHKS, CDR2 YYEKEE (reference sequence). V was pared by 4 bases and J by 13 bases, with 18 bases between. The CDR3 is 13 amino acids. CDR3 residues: CASSQSGQSPQHF. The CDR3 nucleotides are TGTGCCAGCAGCCAAAGTGGACAGTCCCCTCAGCATTTT.

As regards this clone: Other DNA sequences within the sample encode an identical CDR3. This chain's CDR3 is CASSQDRAGGGTDTQYF. As DNA, the CDR3 is TGTGCCAGCAGCCAAGATAGGGCGGGAGGAGGCACAGATACGCAGTATTTT. The chain links TRBV4-2 to TRBJ2-3; 8 bases are a match to TRBD2. V trimming: 0 bases; J trimming: 1 base; junction bases outside the gene matches: 6. Germline CDR1 and CDR2: LGHNA and YNFKEQ. This CDR3 region has 17 residues.

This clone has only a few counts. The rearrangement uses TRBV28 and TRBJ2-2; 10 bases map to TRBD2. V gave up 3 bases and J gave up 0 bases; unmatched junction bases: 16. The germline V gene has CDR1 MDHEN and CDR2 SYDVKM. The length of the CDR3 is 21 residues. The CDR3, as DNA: TGTGCCAGCAGTTTCCCACCCTTTAGCGGGAGGCCCTCTTCGAACACCGGGGAGCTGTTTTTT. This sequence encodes CASSFPPFSGRPSSNTGELFF.

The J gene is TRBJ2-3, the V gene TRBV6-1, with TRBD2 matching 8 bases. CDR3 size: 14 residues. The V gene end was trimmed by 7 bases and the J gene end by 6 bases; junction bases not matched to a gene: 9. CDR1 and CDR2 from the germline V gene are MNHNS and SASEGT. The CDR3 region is CASTEGLAADTQYF. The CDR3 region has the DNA TGTGCCAGCACCGAAGGACTAGCCGCCGATACGCAGTATTTT.

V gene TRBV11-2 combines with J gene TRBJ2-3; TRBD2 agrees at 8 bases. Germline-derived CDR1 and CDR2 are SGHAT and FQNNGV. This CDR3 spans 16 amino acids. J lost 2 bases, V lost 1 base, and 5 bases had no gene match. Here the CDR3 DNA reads TGTGCCAGCAGCTTAGGTAGCGGGGTAACCACAGATACGCAGTATTTT. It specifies CASSLGSGVTTDTQYF.

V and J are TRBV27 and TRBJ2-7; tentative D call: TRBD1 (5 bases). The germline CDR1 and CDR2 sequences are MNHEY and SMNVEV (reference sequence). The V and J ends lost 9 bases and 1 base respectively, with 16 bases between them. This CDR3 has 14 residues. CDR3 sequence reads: CASRFFTGSYEQYF. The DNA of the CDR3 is TGTGCCAGTCGTTTCTTCACAGGTTCCTACGAGCAGTACTTC.

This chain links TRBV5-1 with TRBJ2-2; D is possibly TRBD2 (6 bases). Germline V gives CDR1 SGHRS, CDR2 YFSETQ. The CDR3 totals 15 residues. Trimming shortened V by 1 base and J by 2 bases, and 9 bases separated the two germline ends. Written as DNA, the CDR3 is TGCGCCAGCAGCTTGTCTAGCGCTAACACCGGGGAGCTGTTTTTT. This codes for CASSLSSANTGELFF.

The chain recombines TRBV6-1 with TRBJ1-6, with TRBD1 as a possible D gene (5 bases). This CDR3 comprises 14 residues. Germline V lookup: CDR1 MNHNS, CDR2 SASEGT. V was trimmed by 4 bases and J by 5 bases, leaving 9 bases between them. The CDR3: CASSGKGNNSPLHF. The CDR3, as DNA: TGTGCCAGCAGTGGAAAGGGGAATAATTCACCCCTCCACTTT.

The chain's CDR3 is CASSRLNNQPQHF. The CDR3 region has the DNA TGTGCCAGTAGTAGGCTCAACAATCAGCCCCAGCATTTT. This rearrangement joins TRBV19 to TRBJ1-5, with no clear D. The CDR3 runs 13 residues. The V and J ends lost 4 bases and 3 bases respectively, with 7 bases between them. CDR1 LNHDA and CDR2 SQIVND come from the germline V gene (reference sequence).

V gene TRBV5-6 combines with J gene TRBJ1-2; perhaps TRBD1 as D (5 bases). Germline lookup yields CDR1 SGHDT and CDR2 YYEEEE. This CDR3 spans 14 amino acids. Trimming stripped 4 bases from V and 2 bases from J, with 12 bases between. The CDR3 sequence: CASSVSGVNYGYTF. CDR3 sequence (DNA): TGTGCCAGCAGCGTGTCGGGGGTGAACTATGGCTACACCTTC.

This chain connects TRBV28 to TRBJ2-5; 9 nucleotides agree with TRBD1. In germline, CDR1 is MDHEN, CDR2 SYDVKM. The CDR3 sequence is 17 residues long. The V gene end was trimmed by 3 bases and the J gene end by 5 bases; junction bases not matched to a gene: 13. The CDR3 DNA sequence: TGTGCCAGCAGTTTGGTCTTAGAGACAGGGGGATTGGAGACCCAGTACTTC. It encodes CASSLVLETGGLETQYF.

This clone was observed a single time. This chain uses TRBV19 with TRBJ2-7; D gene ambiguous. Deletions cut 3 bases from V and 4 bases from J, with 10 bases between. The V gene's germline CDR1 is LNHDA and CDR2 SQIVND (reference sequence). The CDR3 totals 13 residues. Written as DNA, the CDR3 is TGTGCCAGTAGTATCCACTGGCGGTACGAGCAGTACTTC. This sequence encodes CASSIHWRYEQYF.

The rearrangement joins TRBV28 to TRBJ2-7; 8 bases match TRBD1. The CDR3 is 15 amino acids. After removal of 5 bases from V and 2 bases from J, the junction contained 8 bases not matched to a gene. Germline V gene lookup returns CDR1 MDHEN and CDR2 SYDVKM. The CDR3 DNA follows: TGTGCCAGCAGTCCTACAGGGGGTCCTCCCTACGAGCAGTACTTC. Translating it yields CASSPTGGPPYEQYF.

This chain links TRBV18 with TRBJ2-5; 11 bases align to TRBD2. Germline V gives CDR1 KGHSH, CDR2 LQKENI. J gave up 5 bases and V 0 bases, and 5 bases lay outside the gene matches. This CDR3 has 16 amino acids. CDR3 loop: CASSPPSGRARETQYF. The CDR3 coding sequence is TGTGCCAGCTCACCACCTAGCGGGAGGGCCAGGGAGACCCAGTACTTC. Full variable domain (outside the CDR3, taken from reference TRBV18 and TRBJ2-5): NAGVMQNPRHLVRRRGQEARLRCSPMKGHSHVYWYRQLPEEGLKFMVYLQKENIIDESGMPKERFSAEFPKEGPSILRIQQVVRGDSAAYFCASSPPSGRARETQYFGPGTRLLVL.

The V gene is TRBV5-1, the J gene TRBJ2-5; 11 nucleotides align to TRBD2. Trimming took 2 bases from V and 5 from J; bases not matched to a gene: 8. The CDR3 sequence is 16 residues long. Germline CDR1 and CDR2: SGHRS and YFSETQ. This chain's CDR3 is CASSLRPLAGDETQYF. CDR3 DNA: TGCGCCAGCAGCTTACGCCCACTAGCGGGAGATGAGACCCAGTACTTC. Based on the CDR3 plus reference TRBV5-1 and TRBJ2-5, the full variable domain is KAGVTQTPRYLIKTRGQQVTLSCSPISGHRSVSWYQQTPGQGLQFLFEYFSETQRNKGNFPGRFSGRQFSNSRSEMNVSTLELGDSALYLCASSLRPLAGDETQYFGPGTRLLVL.

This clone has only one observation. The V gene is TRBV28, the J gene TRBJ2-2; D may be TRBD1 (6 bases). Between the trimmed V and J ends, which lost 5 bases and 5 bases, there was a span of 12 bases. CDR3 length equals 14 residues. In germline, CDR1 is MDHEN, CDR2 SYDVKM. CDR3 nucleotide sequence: TGTGCCAGCAGTCTTTACAGGGATACCGGGGAGCTGTTTTTT. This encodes CASSLYRDTGELFF.

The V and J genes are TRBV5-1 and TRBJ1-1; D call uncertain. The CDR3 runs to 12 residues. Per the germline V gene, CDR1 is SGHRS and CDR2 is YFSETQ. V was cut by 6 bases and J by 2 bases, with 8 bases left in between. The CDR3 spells CASNNPNTEAFF. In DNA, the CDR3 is TGCGCCAGCAATAATCCCAACACTGAAGCTTTCTTT.